A single sample gave rise to the 2 T cell receptor beta chains below, sequenced in a study of CD8 T cells in ankylosing spondylitis. Findings and caveats of the study: Ankylosing spondylitis blood seemed to carry a telltale TCR beta motif made of seven or eight highly homologous variants.

These receptors are not linked to any known antigen. TCRdb recomputed calls from the 5' RACE reads with MiXCR, one row per CDR3 protein. The data hold 650,000 to 800,000 distinct CDR3 sequences, with around a fifth observed a single time. The sequencing input was blood, either unsorted or a sorted T cell fraction (not recorded which). The receptors shown here come from a male donor with ankylosing spondylitis.

The chain recombines TRBV7-9 with TRBJ2-2, with D perhaps TRBD1 (6 bases). This CDR3 spans 17 amino acids. Deletions cut 7 bases from V and 2 bases from J, with 20 bases between. Germline V gives CDR1 SEHNR, CDR2 FQNEAQ (reference sequence). The CDR3 coding sequence is TGTGCCAGCACCAACTTATTTCGACAGGAAAACACCGGGGAGCTGTTTTTT. This gives the protein CASTNLFRQENTGELFF.

In its sample, this clonotype was seen a few times. The chain carries TRBV20-1 and TRBJ1-2; D remains ambiguous. CDR3 length: 13 amino acids. The V gene's germline CDR1 is DFQATT and CDR2 SNEGSKA (reference sequence). The V end was cut by 0 bases, the J end by 1 base, with 6 bases between. The CDR3 bases are TGCAGTGCTAGAGATCCCCGTAACTATGGCTACACCTTC. It yields the protein CSARDPRNYGYTF.